The 29 T cell receptor beta chains listed next were all sequenced from one sample in a study of blood T cell repertoires in COVID-19. Profiled with immunoSEQ multiplex PCR; TCRdb holds only in-frame clones, not every one. The sample holds more than 45,000 clones, just under 85% seen once. The sample consisted of peripheral blood. The origin of the receptors is a human donor in a cohort sampled during active COVID-19.

V usage is TRBV5-1 and J usage is TRBJ2-5, with 9 bases matching TRBD1. V was clipped by 4 bases and J by 5 bases; unmatched bases: 12. The CDR3 totals 16 residues. Germline CDR1 SGHRS, CDR2 YFSETQ. DNA for the CDR3: TGCGCCAGCAGCACGACCGGGACAGGGTATATGGAGACCCAGTACTTC. This gives the protein CASSTTGTGYMETQYF.

The rearrangement links TRBV4-1 to TRBJ2-3, with D perhaps matching TRBD2 (6 bases). This CDR3 has 15 residues. Germline V gene data show CDR1 as MGHRA and CDR2 as YSYEKL. V lost 3 bases and J 2 bases, leaving 12 bases between the germline ends. CDR3 sequence (DNA): TGCGCCAGCAGCCAGGGCCAGGGACTCACAGATACGCAGTATTTT. Translated, it gives CASSQGQGLTDTQYF.

The gene calls are TRBV10-3 and TRBJ1-1, with unresolved D. CDR1 ENHRY and CDR2 SYGVKD come from the germline V gene. The CDR3 is made up of 15 amino acids. V gave up 0 bases and J gave up 0 bases, with 8 bases separating them. CDR3 DNA sequence: TGTGCCATCAGTGAGTCTGGGCTAATGAACACTGAAGCTTTCTTT. Its translation is CAISESGLMNTEAFF.

This clone has just a few counts. CDR3 region: CASSLQGAVVYGYTF. The CDR3 coding sequence is TGTGCCAGCAGCTTACAGGGGGCGGTAGTCTATGGCTACACCTTC. The chain joins TRBV7-2 to TRBJ1-2; 8 bases are a match to TRBD1. Germline trimming cut 2 bases from V and 4 bases from J; bases unmatched to any gene: 6. CDR3 length equals 15 residues. The germline CDR1 and CDR2 sequences are SGHTA and FQGNSA.

This clone was seen a few times. The chain employs TRBV6-5 and TRBJ2-5; 9 bases line up with TRBD2. V shed 5 bases and J 2 bases; nucleotides not matched to a gene: 3. The CDR3 length is 14 residues. Germline V gene sequence: CDR1 MNHEY, CDR2 SVGAGI. In nucleotides, the CDR3 is TGTGCCAGCAGTAAGCGGGAGGTACAAGAGACCCAGTACTTC. It specifies CASSKREVQETQYF.

This chain links TRBV7-9 with TRBJ2-3, with TRBD2 identical over 8 bases. Germline V gene lookup returns CDR1 SEHNR and CDR2 FQNEAQ (reference sequence). J was trimmed by 4 bases and V by 3 bases; bases with no gene match: 6. The CDR3 loop spans 15 amino acids. CDR3 sequence (DNA): TGTGCCAGCAGCTTTGGCGGGGGGCCCCCAGATACGCAGTATTTT. It translates to CASSFGGGPPDTQYF. The full variable domain, completed using reference TRBV7-9 and TRBJ2-3, is DTGVSQNPRHKITKRGQNVTFRCDPISEHNRLYWYRQTLGQGPEFLTYFQNEAQLEKSRLLSDRFSAERPKGSFSTLEIQRTEQGDSAMYLCASSFGGGPPDTQYFGPGTRLTVL.

The DNA for the CDR3 is TGCGCCAGCAGTGAGTACCGGGGGGCAGATACGCAGTATTTT. It translates to CASSEYRGADTQYF. The V gene is TRBV10-2, the J gene TRBJ2-3; 7 nucleotides line up with TRBD2. CDR1 and CDR2 (germline): WSHSY, SAAADI. This CDR3 comprises 14 residues. V dropped 1 base and J dropped 4; count of bases not matched to a gene: 2.

The chain carries TRBV6-1 and TRBJ1-1, with D unresolved. This CDR3 has 14 residues. The germline gives CDR1 MNHNS, CDR2 SASEGT. V was shortened by 2 bases and J by 5 bases, with 12 bases between the two germline ends. The CDR3 spells CASSERVGRTEAFF. In nucleotides, the CDR3 is TGTGCCAGCAGTGAAAGGGTCGGGAGGACTGAAGCTTTCTTT.

In this sample, this clone turned up a few times. The V and J genes are TRBV14 and TRBJ2-1; D is perhaps TRBD2 (6 bases). The germline V and J ends were trimmed by 1 base and 10 bases, with 23 bases remaining between them. The CDR3 sequence is 17 residues long. Per germline, CDR1 SGHDN and CDR2 FVKESK. CDR3 sequence (DNA): TGTGCCAGCAGCCAAGTTGGATTTGGGGGGTTCGATGTCGAGCAGTTCTTC. Encoded protein: CASSQVGFGGFDVEQFF.

The J gene is TRBJ1-5, the V gene TRBV6-6, with D maybe TRBD1 (6 bases). This CDR3 region has 14 residues. Germline loops: CDR1 MNHNY, CDR2 SVGAGI (reference sequence). V was shortened by 5 bases and J by 6 bases, with 14 bases between the two germline ends. CDR3 sequence (DNA): TGTGCCAGCAGTCGAAGACAGGCAAGTCAGCCCCAGCATTTT. Protein: CASSRRQASQPQHF.

The V call is TRBV3-1 (or the pseudogene TRBV3-2), the J call TRBJ2-7; possible D gene TRBD2, 5 bases. V gave up 3 bases and J gave up 2 bases, with 14 bases separating them. The CDR3 runs 15 residues. CDR1 is LGHDT, CDR2 YNNKEL, per germline (reference sequence). The CDR3 loop reads CASSHRGIGTYEQYF. CDR3 sequence (DNA): TGTGCCAGCAGCCATCGGGGAATTGGAACCTACGAGCAGTACTTC.

V usage is TRBV28 and J usage is TRBJ1-6, with D hard to call. Trimming left V 5 bases short and J 8 bases short, with 10 bases between. This CDR3 has 13 residues. Germline-derived CDR1 and CDR2 are MDHEN and SYDVKM. The CDR3 sequence is CASSLEWDSPLHF. Written as DNA, the CDR3 is TGTGCCAGCAGTCTGGAGTGGGATTCACCCCTCCACTTT.

The chain combines TRBV10-2 with TRBJ2-5; D is possibly TRBD2 (6 bases). The germline CDR1 and CDR2 sequences are WSHSY and SAAADI. The V end lost 10 bases, the J end lost 4 bases, and 16 bases lay between the germline ends. The length of the CDR3 is 13 residues. The CDR3 is CAMGREVGETQYF. CDR3 sequence (DNA): TGCGCCATGGGTAGGGAGGTGGGAGAGACCCAGTACTTC.

In this sample, this clone turned up a few times. The chain employs TRBV5-6 and TRBJ2-2; 7 bases are shared with TRBD1. Germline CDR1 reads SGHDT; CDR2 reads YYEEEE. The CDR3 runs to 17 residues. V gave up 2 bases and J gave up 4 bases; unmatched junction bases: 11. Here the CDR3 DNA reads TGTGCCAGCAGCTTCAAGACAGGGTATGAGGGCACCGGGGAGCTGTTTTTT. Its translation is CASSFKTGYEGTGELFF.

The rearrangement uses TRBV2 and TRBJ2-5, with TRBD2 as a possible D gene (5 bases). The V gene lost 8 bases and the J gene lost 2 bases, with 12 bases spanning the gap. Germline CDR1 reads SNHLY; CDR2 reads FYNNEI. This CDR3 has 13 residues. CDR3 amino acids: CASARDLQETQYF. The CDR3 DNA sequence: TGTGCCAGCGCTCGGGATCTACAAGAGACCCAGTACTTC.

V gene TRBV6-5 combines with J gene TRBJ2-7; 9 nucleotides line up with TRBD1. Per germline, CDR1 MNHEY and CDR2 SVGAGI. With 8 bases clipped from V and 0 bases from J, the junction kept 5 bases outside the gene matches. This CDR3 comprises 14 residues. CDR3 DNA sequence: TGTGCCAGCTGGGACAGGGAAGGCTCCTACGAGCAGTACTTC. Its translation is CASWDREGSYEQYF.

In its sample, this clone was seen a few times. Other DNA sequences of this sample code for an identical CDR3. The chain combines TRBV11-1 with TRBJ1-1; 7 bases fit TRBD1. Germline V gene sequence: CDR1 SGHAT, CDR2 FQDESV (reference sequence). This CDR3 spans 14 amino acids. V trimming: 5 bases; J trimming: 5 bases; junction bases outside the gene matches: 8. The CDR3 reads CASSPRTGGTEAFF. For the CDR3, the DNA is TGTGCCAGCAGCCCGCGGACAGGCGGGACTGAAGCTTTCTTT.

The chain joins TRBV5-1 to TRBJ2-3, with D perhaps TRBD2 (5 bases). V dropped 3 bases and J dropped 3 bases, with 14 bases sitting between them. The germline CDR1 and CDR2 sequences are SGHRS and YFSETQ. The CDR3 loop spans 15 amino acids. The CDR3 region has the DNA TGCGCCAGCAGCTCGAACGGGGTGCCGACAGATACGCAGTATTTT. Residues: CASSSNGVPTDTQYF.

The V call is TRBV6-6, the J call TRBJ2-7; 11 nucleotides agree with TRBD2. This CDR3 has 16 residues. The germline CDR1 and CDR2 sequences are MNHNY and SVGAGI (reference sequence). V shed 7 bases, J shed 0 bases, and the junction held 8 bases outside the gene matches. The CDR3 DNA follows: TGTGCCAGCATCAAGACTAGCGGGGATCCCTCCTACGAGCAGTACTTC. Residues: CASIKTSGDPSYEQYF.

The rearrangement joins TRBV27 to TRBJ1-1, with D possibly TRBD1 on 5 matching bases. The V end was cut by 1 base, the J end by 8 bases, with 8 bases between. CDR1 and CDR2 (germline): MNHEY, SMNVEV (reference sequence). The CDR3 runs to 12 residues. CDR3 DNA sequence: TGTGCCAGCAGTTTATTGGGGGGAGAAGCTTTCTTT. Translating it yields CASSLLGGEAFF.

The chain has TRBV23-1 and TRBJ2-5; D is perhaps TRBD1 (6 bases). TRBV23-1 is labeled an ORF, and its function is uncertain. CDR3 length: 16 amino acids. V was shortened by 8 bases and J by 2 bases, with 21 bases between the two germline ends. CDR3 in DNA: TGCGCCAGCGCCCCAGGCATACTAGACAGGCAAGAGACCCAGTACTTC. Its protein product is CASAPGILDRQETQYF.

V gene TRBV27 combines with J gene TRBJ2-3, with 7 bases fitting TRBD1. Germline-derived CDR1 and CDR2 are MNHEY and SMNVEV (reference sequence). The junction had 3 bases not matched to a gene; V was cut back by 5 bases and J by 4 bases. The CDR3 covers 13 residues. CDR3 DNA sequence: TGTGCCAGCAGTCCGACAGGGCCAGATACGCAGTATTTT. Its protein product is CASSPTGPDTQYF.

V and J are TRBV25-1 and TRBJ2-1, with D tentatively TRBD1 (5 bases). CDR1 is MGHDK, CDR2 SYGVNS, per germline. This CDR3 has 13 amino acids. V was pared by 2 bases and J by 11 bases, with 13 bases between. The CDR3 region has the DNA TGTGCCAGCAGTGAACAGGGCGTCCGGCAGCAGTTCTTC. It is translated as CASSEQGVRQQFF.

The rearrangement joins TRBV6-1 to TRBJ2-7, with D maybe TRBD1 (6 bases). The germline CDR1 and CDR2 sequences are MNHNS and SASEGT. CDR3 length: 13 amino acids. Trimming took off 3 bases at V and 4 bases at J, with 10 bases between the two ends. The CDR3 region has the DNA TGTGCCAGCAGTGAGTGGACAGATTACGAGCAGTACTTC. Translated, it gives CASSEWTDYEQYF.

This chain links TRBV5-6 with TRBJ1-3; tentatively, D is TRBD1 (6 bases). This CDR3 is 14 amino acids long. With 1 base removed from V and 2 bases from J, the gap between germline ends came to 7 bases. Germline V gene data show CDR1 as SGHDT and CDR2 as YYEEEE. The CDR3 DNA reads as TGTGCCAGCAGCTTGCCAGGGGCTGGAAACACCATATATTTT. Translation gives CASSLPGAGNTIYF.

V usage is TRBV3-1 (or the pseudogene TRBV3-2) and J usage is TRBJ1-1; the D gene is possibly TRBD1 (5 bases). This CDR3 is built from 14 residues. The V end lost 4 bases, the J end lost 4 bases, and 13 bases lay between the germline ends. Germline loops: CDR1 LGHDT, CDR2 YNNKEL (reference sequence). CDR3 sequence (DNA): TGTGCCAGCAGCCCCGGACAACGTAGCACTGAAGCTTTCTTT. Translation: CASSPGQRSTEAFF.

The chain couples TRBV12-3 or TRBV12-4 to TRBJ1-1; D might be TRBD1 (5 bases). The CDR3 length is 13 residues. The V end was cut by 7 bases, the J end by 8 bases, with 17 bases between. CDR3 DNA: TGTGCCAGCACCACCCGGCTGACAGACGAAGCTTTCTTT. It codes for CASTTRLTDEAFF.

This sequence joins TRBV7-8 and TRBJ1-1; D might be TRBD1 (5 bases). CDR1 SGHVS and CDR2 FQNEAQ come from the germline V gene. V was shortened by 1 base and J by 1 base, with 10 bases between the two germline ends. The CDR3 sequence is 15 residues long. The DNA of the CDR3 is TGTGCCAGCAGCTTAGGGGCAGGGTGGAACACTGAAGCTTTCTTT. The encoded protein is CASSLGAGWNTEAFF.

The rearrangement joins TRBV9 to TRBJ2-3; 7 nucleotides match TRBD2. Germline V lookup: CDR1 SGDLS, CDR2 YYNGEE. V lost 1 base, J lost 6 bases, and 8 bases stayed unmatched. The CDR3 covers 15 residues. Here the CDR3 DNA reads TGTGCCAGCAGCGTAACGGGAGGTCAACCCGATACGCAGTATTTT. Its protein is CASSVTGGQPDTQYF.